This T cell receptor beta chain was sequenced in a study of blood T cell repertoires in COVID-19. The CDR3 totals 13 residues. The V gene's germline CDR1 is MNHNS and CDR2 SASEGT. Between the trimmed V and J ends, which lost 3 bases and 6 bases, there was a span of 8 bases. Original methodology: Estimation of nucleated cell counts relied on the amplification of reference gene primers. The method was immunoSEQ multiplex PCR; TCRdb's version includes in-frame clones alone and lacks a portion of them. That table is the source of V, J and clone size, and D and trimming were worked out from the DNA. The data hold about 190,000 clones, with around four fifths observed a single time.

The genes are TRBV6-1 and TRBJ2-2; the D is unclear. The sequence derives from an older woman with active or convalescent COVID-19. Sequenced input: peripheral blood. CDR3 sequence: CASSEAIPGELFF. CDR3 in DNA: TGTGCCAGCAGTGAGGCAATTCCCGGGGAGCTGTTTTTT.